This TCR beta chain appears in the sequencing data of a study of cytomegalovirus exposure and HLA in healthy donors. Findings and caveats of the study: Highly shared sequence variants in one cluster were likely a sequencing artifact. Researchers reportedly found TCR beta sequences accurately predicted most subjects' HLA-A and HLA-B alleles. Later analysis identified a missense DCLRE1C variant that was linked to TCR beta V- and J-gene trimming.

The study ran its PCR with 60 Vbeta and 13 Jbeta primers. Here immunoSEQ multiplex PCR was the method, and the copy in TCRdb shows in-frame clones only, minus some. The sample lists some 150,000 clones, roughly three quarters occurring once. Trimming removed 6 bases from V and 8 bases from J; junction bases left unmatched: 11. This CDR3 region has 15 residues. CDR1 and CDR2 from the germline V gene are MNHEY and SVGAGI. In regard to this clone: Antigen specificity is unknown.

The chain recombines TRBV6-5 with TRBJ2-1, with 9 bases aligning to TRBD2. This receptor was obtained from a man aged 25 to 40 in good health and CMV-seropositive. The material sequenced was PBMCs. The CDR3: CASSYRAGGGDEQFF. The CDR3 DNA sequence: TGTGCCAGCAGCTATAGGGCGGGAGGGGGAGATGAGCAGTTCTTC.